Listed below are T cell receptor beta chains from one sample, sequenced in a study of siplizumab effects on memory and regulatory T cells. Here immunoSEQ multiplex PCR was the method, and the copy in TCRdb shows in-frame clones only, minus some. This sample has some 62,000 clones, with less than 90% found just once. Material: memory CD4+ T cells sorted from blood. The receptor source for this set is a human donor in good health. Each CDR3 is given with its conserved first and last residue. Fields, in order: V gene, J gene, CDR3 protein.

V: TRBV30
J: TRBJ2-7
CDR3: CAWSNRGYEQYF

V: TRBV14
J: TRBJ2-2
CDR3: CASSRGLGINPNTGELFF

V: TRBV6-1
J: TRBJ1-4
CDR3: CASSETVAMASEKLFF

V: TRBV10-3
J: TRBJ2-5
CDR3: CAISDWQNLETQYF

V: TRBV6-1
J: TRBJ2-5
CDR3: CASKGALLETQYF

V: TRBV6-5
J: TRBJ1-2
CDR3: CASSPTRENYGYTF

V: TRBV5-4
J: TRBJ1-6
CDR3: CASSSRDRLNSPLHF

V: TRBV19
J: TRBJ1-2
CDR3: CASIRVGTATTNYGYTF

V: TRBV7-9
J: TRBJ2-7
CDR3: CASSSLTSGYYEQYF

V: TRBV7-2
J: TRBJ2-1
CDR3: CASSTSGGHYNEQFF

V: TRBV7-3
J: TRBJ2-2
CDR3: CASSFQEGTGELFF

V: TRBV6-5
J: TRBJ1-5
CDR3: CASRTLQRNQPQHF

V: TRBV7-2
J: TRBJ2-7
CDR3: CASSLTGTGHYEQYF

V: TRBV27
J: TRBJ1-4
CDR3: CASSRAGGEKLFF

V: TRBV5-1
J: TRBJ2-3
CDR3: CASNPGQAYTQYF

V: TRBV7-2
J: TRBJ2-2
CDR3: CASSQRAGELFF

V: TRBV7-9
J: TRBJ1-5
CDR3: CASSLGGRRGQPQHF

V: TRBV29-1
J: TRBJ1-2
CDR3: CSVRDTLYGYTF

V: TRBV6-5
J: TRBJ1-2
CDR3: CASSAAGTDYGYTF

V: TRBV5-1
J: TRBJ2-5
CDR3: CASSLGSGQETQYF

V: TRBV7-3
J: TRBJ2-5
CDR3: CASSLGGTQETQYF

V: TRBV5-1
J: TRBJ2-1
CDR3: CASSLGQGEYNEQFF

V: TRBV7-9
J: TRBJ2-7
CDR3: CASSLDSNSYEQYF

V: TRBV29-1
J: TRBJ2-1
CDR3: CSVDQRRSYNEQFF

V: TRBV6-6
J: TRBJ1-1
CDR3: CASTEGVHTEAFF